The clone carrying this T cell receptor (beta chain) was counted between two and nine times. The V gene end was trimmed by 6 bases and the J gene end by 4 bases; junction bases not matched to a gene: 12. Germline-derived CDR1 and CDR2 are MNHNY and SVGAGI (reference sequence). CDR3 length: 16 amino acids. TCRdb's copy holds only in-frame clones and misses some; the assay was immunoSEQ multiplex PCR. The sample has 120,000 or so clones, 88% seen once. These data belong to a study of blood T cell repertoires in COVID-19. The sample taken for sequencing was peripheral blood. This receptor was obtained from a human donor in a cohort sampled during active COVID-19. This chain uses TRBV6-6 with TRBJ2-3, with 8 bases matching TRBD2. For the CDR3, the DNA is TGTGCCAGCAGCGCCCCTCAGCGGGAGTATTCAGATACGCAGTATTTT. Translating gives CASSAPQREYSDTQYF.